Shown below are 29 T cell receptor beta chains from a single sample sequenced in a study of blood T cell repertoires in COVID-19. TCRdb keeps only in-frame clones here, not all; method: immunoSEQ multiplex PCR. This sample has 200,000 to 250,000 clones, with around 84% found just once. The sequencing input was peripheral blood. Source of these receptors: a woman between 55 and 75 years old who had recovered from COVID-19.

The CDR3: CASSRNGARGDEQFF. CDR3 nucleotides: TGCGCCAGCTCCCGGAACGGGGCCCGGGGGGATGAGCAGTTCTTC. The V call is TRBV4-3, the J call TRBJ2-1, with 7 bases matching TRBD2. This CDR3 region has 15 residues. Trimming at V came to 8 bases and at J to 8 bases, leaving 15 bases not matched to a gene. The V gene's germline CDR1 is LGHNA and CDR2 YSLEER.

The chain links TRBV19 to TRBJ1-6; no reliable D call. There are 14 residues in the CDR3. With 1 base removed from V and 6 bases from J, the gap between germline ends came to 7 bases. The V gene's germline CDR1 is LNHDA and CDR2 SQIVND (reference sequence). CDR3 sequence: CASSIGGFNSPLHF. In DNA form, the CDR3 reads TGTGCCAGTAGTATAGGAGGGTTTAATTCACCCCTCCACTTT. Together with reference TRBV19 and TRBJ1-6, the CDR3 gives the full variable domain: DGGITQSPKYLFRKEGQNVTLSCEQNLNHDAMYWYRQDPGQGLRLIYYSQIVNDFQKGDIAEGYSVSREKKESFPLTVTSAQKNPTAFYLCASSIGGFNSPLHFGNGTRLTVT.

The rearrangement joins TRBV7-9 to TRBJ2-4, with 16 bases matching TRBD2. The germline V gene has CDR1 SEHNR and CDR2 FQNEAQ (reference sequence). V was clipped by 6 bases and J by 1 base; unmatched bases: 6. This CDR3 spans 18 amino acids. The CDR3 loop reads CASSPGTSGGAAKNIQYF. In DNA form, the CDR3 reads TGTGCCAGCAGTCCCGGGACTAGCGGGGGGGCGGCCAAAAACATTCAGTACTTC. Supplemented by reference TRBV7-9 and TRBJ2-4, the full variable domain reads DTGVSQNPRHKITKRGQNVTFRCDPISEHNRLYWYRQTLGQGPEFLTYFQNEAQLEKSRLLSDRFSAERPKGSFSTLEIQRTEQGDSAMYLCASSPGTSGGAAKNIQYFGAGTRLSVL.

The chain employs TRBV5-1 and TRBJ2-7; 9 bases are a match to TRBD1. The germline CDR1 and CDR2 sequences are SGHRS and YFSETQ. The V segment lost 4 bases and the J segment 6 bases; nucleotides outside the gene matches: 11. CDR3 size: 15 residues. In nucleotides, the CDR3 is TGCGCCAGCAGCCGCGGGACAGGGAGAACCGGCGAGCAGTACTTC. Its protein product is CASSRGTGRTGEQYF.

The V gene is TRBV12-5, the J gene TRBJ2-5; maybe TRBD2 (5 bases). V lost 5 bases and J lost 5, with 9 bases in between. Germline loops: CDR1 LGHNT, CDR2 FRNRAP. The CDR3 loop spans 12 amino acids. This CDR3 reads CASGRDAETQYF. Written as DNA, the CDR3 is TGTGCTAGTGGTCGGGATGCGGAGACCCAGTACTTC.

This chain uses TRBV9 with TRBJ2-5; 7 bases agree with TRBD2. CDR1 and CDR2 from the germline V gene are SGDLS and YYNGEE. The CDR3 covers 16 residues. J lost 5 bases, V lost 2 bases, and 12 bases had no gene match. CDR3 bases: TGTGCCAGCAGCGTTGGCCCGGGGGGATCTGGGGAGACCCAGTACTTC. It translates to CASSVGPGGSGETQYF.

The sample holds a few counts of this clone. The germline gene is not matched at one end of the junction; a read error may be the cause. This chain links TRBV7-7 with TRBJ2-5; TRBD2 aligns across 10 bases. CDR3 size: 17 residues. Germline CDR1 reads SSHAT; CDR2 reads FNYEAQ (reference sequence). CDR3 sequence: CASTPKWSGGAGETQYF. The CDR3 nucleotides are TGTGCTAGCACCCCGAAATGGAGCGGGGGGGCTGGGGAGACCCAGTACTTC.

The chain links TRBV5-6 to TRBJ2-7, with 9 bases identical to TRBD1. Germline V gene sequence: CDR1 SGHDT, CDR2 YYEEEE. The V and J ends lost 0 bases and 0 bases, in that order; junction bases with no gene match: 1. CDR3 length: 15 amino acids. The CDR3 DNA reads as TGTGCCAGCAGCTTGGGACAGGGGGGCTCCTACGAGCAGTACTTC. Translating gives CASSLGQGGSYEQYF.

This clone is a singleton in its sample. The chain employs TRBV27 and TRBJ2-7; D not resolved. CDR3 length equals 13 residues. Germline CDR1 reads MNHEY; CDR2 reads SMNVEV (reference sequence). Trimming pared 5 bases from V and 7 bases from J, leaving 15 bases between. The CDR3 DNA reads TGTGCCAGCAGTCGGTCCTTCCCTGGTGAGCAGTACTTC. Translating gives CASSRSFPGEQYF.

The chain employs TRBV5-1 and TRBJ2-5; D is possibly TRBD1 (5 bases). This CDR3 has 17 amino acids. V lost 3 bases and J lost 1, with 19 bases in between. CDR1 and CDR2 from the germline V gene are SGHRS and YFSETQ. The CDR3 nucleotides read TGCGCCAGCAGCTGGGGTCTAGGACAATCAGGCCAAGAGACCCAGTACTTC. Amino acid sequence: CASSWGLGQSGQETQYF. The full variable domain, its missing parts supplied by reference TRBV5-1 and TRBJ2-5, is KAGVTQTPRYLIKTRGQQVTLSCSPISGHRSVSWYQQTPGQGLQFLFEYFSETQRNKGNFPGRFSGRQFSNSRSEMNVSTLELGDSALYLCASSWGLGQSGQETQYFGPGTRLLVL.

The count of this clone is one. V and J are TRBV3-1 (or the pseudogene TRBV3-2) and TRBJ2-5, with a weak D call TRBD2 (6 bases). CDR1 is LGHDT, CDR2 YNNKEL, per germline (reference sequence). The V end was cut by 2 bases, the J end by 5 bases, with 12 bases between. The CDR3 runs 14 residues. The chain's CDR3 is CASSQPPRGETQYF. The CDR3, as DNA: TGTGCCAGCAGCCAACCCCCCCGGGGGGAGACCCAGTACTTC.

V and J are TRBV19 and TRBJ1-2; no firm D call. This CDR3 region has 13 residues. V lost 1 base and J 4 bases, leaving 7 bases between the germline ends. Germline CDR1 and CDR2: LNHDA and SQIVND (reference sequence). CDR3 amino acids: CASSIGRSYGYTF. As DNA, the CDR3 is TGTGCCAGTAGTATAGGGCGGAGCTATGGCTACACCTTC.

J is TRBJ2-1 and V is TRBV19; 9 bases are shared with TRBD2. The germline CDR1 and CDR2 sequences are LNHDA and SQIVND (reference sequence). V lost 5 bases and J lost 0; bases outside the gene matches: 8. The CDR3 consists of 17 residues. CDR3 coding DNA: TGTGCCAGTAGTCGAGCGGGAGGTAGACGCTCCTACAATGAGCAGTTCTTC. It codes for CASSRAGGRRSYNEQFF.

This clone was counted a single time. V usage is TRBV6-5 and J usage is TRBJ1-2; D perhaps matches TRBD1 (5 bases). Germline V lookup: CDR1 MNHEY, CDR2 SVGAGI. The CDR3 runs 11 residues. V lost 7 bases, J lost 10 bases, and 13 bases lay in between. The chain's CDR3 is CASIGQGDYTF. In nucleotides, the CDR3 is TGTGCCAGCATCGGGCAGGGTGACTACACCTTC.

This sequence joins TRBV5-5 and TRBJ1-2, with no clear D. There are 16 residues in the CDR3. Per germline, CDR1 SGHKS and CDR2 YYEKEE (reference sequence). The V end was cut by 3 bases, the J end by 0 bases, with 15 bases between. The CDR3 DNA follows: TGTGCCAGCAGCTCGGGTCCCACCATTACTAACTATGGCTACACCTTC. This translates into CASSSGPTITNYGYTF.

CDR3 sequence reads: CASSQRGLIYNEQFF. In DNA, the CDR3 is TGCGCCAGCAGCCAGAGGGGACTAATTTACAATGAGCAGTTCTTC. The chain carries TRBV4-1 and TRBJ2-1; the match to TRBD2 covers 7 bases. The germline V gene has CDR1 MGHRA and CDR2 YSYEKL. The V segment lost 3 bases and the J segment 4 bases; nucleotides outside the gene matches: 6. The CDR3 length is 15 residues.

Of note for this clone: The same CDR3 can be traced to other DNA sequences in this sample. The chain recombines TRBV27 with TRBJ1-6; 8 bases are a match to TRBD1. The CDR3 contains 16 residues. Germline trimming cut 6 bases from V and 0 bases from J; bases unmatched to any gene: 4. CDR1 and CDR2 from the germline V gene are MNHEY and SMNVEV (reference sequence). CDR3 DNA sequence: TGTGCCAGCAGCAGACAGGGGAGCTCCTATAATTCACCCCTCCACTTT. This translates into CASSRQGSSYNSPLHF.

This clone was detected a few times. V usage is TRBV5-5 and J usage is TRBJ1-1, with 7 bases fitting TRBD1. V trimming: 4 bases; J trimming: 4 bases; junction bases outside the gene matches: 7. There are 14 residues in the CDR3. Germline V gene sequence: CDR1 SGHKS, CDR2 YYEKEE (reference sequence). The CDR3 spells CASSRQGRGTEAFF. DNA of the CDR3: TGTGCCAGCAGCAGACAGGGTAGAGGCACTGAAGCTTTCTTT.

J is TRBJ1-2 and V is TRBV5-4; D call uncertain. Germline CDR1 SGHNT, CDR2 YYREEE (reference sequence). Trimming stripped 0 bases from V and 4 bases from J, with 16 bases between. The CDR3 loop spans 16 amino acids. The CDR3 bases are TGTGCCAGCAGCTTGGAGGCAGACATACCATTCTATGGCTACACCTTC. Translated, it gives CASSLEADIPFYGYTF.

This chain links TRBV4-2 with TRBJ2-5; 11 bases map to TRBD2. The germline CDR1 and CDR2 sequences are LGHNA and YNFKEQ. The V segment lost 0 bases and the J segment 5 bases; nucleotides outside the gene matches: 8. The CDR3 length is 17 residues. For the CDR3, the DNA is TGTGCCAGCAGCCAAGATCCATCGACTAGCGGGGCGGAGACCCAGTACTTC. It is translated as CASSQDPSTSGAETQYF.

This clone was counted a few times. This sequence joins TRBV7-9 and TRBJ2-5, with 10 bases fitting TRBD2. The germline CDR1 and CDR2 sequences are SEHNR and FQNEAQ (reference sequence). The trim removed 1 base at V and 7 bases at J, leaving 3 bases unmatched. The CDR3 is 14 residues long. The CDR3 DNA follows: TGTGCCAGCAGCTTAGTATCTAGCGGGGGGACCCAGTACTTC. Protein product: CASSLVSSGGTQYF.

This clone was found a few times. V is TRBV7-2 and J is TRBJ2-1, with D possibly being TRBD2 (7 bases). The CDR3 covers 17 residues. Trimming left V 4 bases short and J 0 bases short, with 16 bases between. Germline lookup yields CDR1 SGHTA and CDR2 FQGNSA. This chain's CDR3 is CASSSPAGGPSYNEQFF. Here the CDR3 DNA reads TGTGCCAGCAGCTCCCCGGCCGGGGGGCCCTCCTACAATGAGCAGTTCTTC. Looking up the rest from reference TRBV7-2 and TRBJ2-1 gives the full variable domain: GAGVSQSPSNKVTEKGKDVELRCDPISGHTALYWYRQSLGQGLEFLIYFQGNSAPDKSGLPSDRFSAERTGGSVSTLTIQRTQQEDSAVYLCASSSPAGGPSYNEQFFGPGTRLTVL.

This clone was found a few times. The gene calls are TRBV19 and TRBJ2-1, with D possibly being TRBD1 (6 bases). The germline V gene encodes CDR1 LNHDA and CDR2 SQIVND (reference sequence). V was trimmed by 1 base and J by 8 bases, leaving 12 bases between them. This CDR3 spans 14 amino acids. CDR3: CASSIGRGKDEQFF. The DNA for the CDR3 is TGTGCCAGTAGTATAGGAAGGGGGAAGGATGAGCAGTTCTTC. The whole variable domain, remainder taken from reference TRBV19 and TRBJ2-1, is DGGITQSPKYLFRKEGQNVTLSCEQNLNHDAMYWYRQDPGQGLRLIYYSQIVNDFQKGDIAEGYSVSREKKESFPLTVTSAQKNPTAFYLCASSIGRGKDEQFFGPGTRLTVL.

J is TRBJ1-5 and V is TRBV10-3, with D possibly TRBD1 on 5 matching bases. CDR1 is ENHRY and CDR2 is SYGVKD in the germline V gene. V lost 5 bases to trimming and J lost 2 bases, with 10 bases between them. The CDR3 totals 14 residues. Written as DNA, the CDR3 is TGTGCCATCAGTCGTGAACAGGGCAATCAGCCCCAGCATTTT. It translates to CAISREQGNQPQHF.

The rearrangement links TRBV7-2 to TRBJ1-1; 12 bases map to TRBD1. From germline, CDR1 is SGHTA and CDR2 FQGNSA. The CDR3 is 15 residues long. J was trimmed by 10 bases and V by 1 base; bases with no gene match: 7. Here the CDR3 reads CASSLVGTGGGVAFF. The CDR3 DNA sequence: TGTGCCAGCAGCTTAGTTGGGACAGGGGGCGGGGTAGCTTTCTTT.

This chain uses TRBV7-3 with TRBJ2-3; 9 bases map to TRBD2. Germline-derived CDR1 and CDR2 are SGHTA and FQGTGA. The CDR3 contains 15 residues. The trim removed 1 base at V and 3 bases at J, leaving 2 bases unmatched. CDR3: CASSLSGGATDTQYF. The CDR3 nucleotides are TGTGCCAGCAGCTTAAGCGGGGGGGCGACAGATACGCAGTATTTT.

This clone was observed a single time. The chain is built from TRBV19 and TRBJ2-1; TRBD1 is a possible D gene (5 bases). CDR1 is LNHDA and CDR2 is SQIVND in the germline V gene (reference sequence). Trimming took off 1 base at V and 1 base at J, with 11 bases between the two ends. This CDR3 has 16 residues. The CDR3 nucleotides are TGTGCCAGTAGTATAGCGTACGCAGGGTCCTACAATGAGCAGTTCTTC. This codes for CASSIAYAGSYNEQFF.

The DNA for the CDR3 is TGTGCCAGCAGCCAAGACAGGGGTGTGCAGTTCTTC. This translates into CASSQDRGVQFF. The rearrangement links TRBV6-5 to TRBJ2-1; 8 bases are a match to TRBD1. V was pared by 6 bases and J by 12 bases, with 7 bases of the junction left unmatched. In germline, CDR1 is MNHEY, CDR2 SVGAGI. The CDR3 has 12 residues.

This sequence joins TRBV19 and TRBJ2-7, with 8 positions matching TRBD2. CDR3 length: 18 residues. Losses at the gene ends were 3 bases for V and 3 bases for J; bases not matched to a gene: 16. Germline-derived CDR1 and CDR2 are LNHDA and SQIVND (reference sequence). Here the CDR3 reads CASSILPKSGGVLYEQYF. The CDR3 DNA reads TGTGCCAGTAGTATTCTCCCCAAGAGCGGGGGTGTTCTCTACGAGCAGTACTTC.